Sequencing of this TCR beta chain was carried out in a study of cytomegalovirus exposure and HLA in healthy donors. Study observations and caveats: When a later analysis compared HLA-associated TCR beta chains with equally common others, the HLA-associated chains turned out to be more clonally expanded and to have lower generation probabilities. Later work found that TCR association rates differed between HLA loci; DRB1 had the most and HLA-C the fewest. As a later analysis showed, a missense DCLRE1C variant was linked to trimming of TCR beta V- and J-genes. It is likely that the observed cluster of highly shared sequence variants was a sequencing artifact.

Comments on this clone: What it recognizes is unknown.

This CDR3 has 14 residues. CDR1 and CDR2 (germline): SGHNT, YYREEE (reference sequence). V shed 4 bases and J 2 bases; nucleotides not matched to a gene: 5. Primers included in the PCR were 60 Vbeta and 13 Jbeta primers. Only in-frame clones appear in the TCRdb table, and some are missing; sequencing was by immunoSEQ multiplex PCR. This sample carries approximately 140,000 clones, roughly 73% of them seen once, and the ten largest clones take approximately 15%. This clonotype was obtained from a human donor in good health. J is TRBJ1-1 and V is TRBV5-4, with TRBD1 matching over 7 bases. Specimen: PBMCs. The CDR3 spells CASSDRTGNTEAFF. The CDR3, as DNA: TGTGCCAGCAGCGACCGGACAGGCAACACTGAAGCTTTCTTT.